The source of this TCR beta chain is a study of shared clonotypes between healthy human individuals. Overall study findings and caveats: What naive subsets generally showed was a larger estimated richness than memory subsets showed.

The naive CD8 population came from CD45RO-negative cells selected for CCR7, without terminally differentiated effector memory CD45RA+ cells. Comment on this clone: As yet, its antigen is unknown.

Assay runs were performed at deep level. Sorted-subset replicate PCRs used about 180 ng DNA, approximately 33,000 T cell genomes. Methods used by the authors: Junction-only sequences produced by ImmunoSEQ had no quality scores, so filtering differed. Sequencing was performed with immunoSEQ multiplex PCR; in TCRdb, only in-frame clones are kept and a portion is missing. V, J and clone size derive from that table, while D and trimming were established from the DNA sequence. The data show under 700,000 clones, around 96% seen once. The ends lost 0 bases at V and 2 bases at J; junction bases unmatched: 6. CDR3 size: 17 residues. CDR1 and CDR2 (germline): MGHRA, YSYEKL.

Sequenced input: naive CD8+ T cells sorted from blood. The TCR was taken from a young woman in good health. The chain couples TRBV4-1 to TRBJ2-3, with 9 bases identical to TRBD2. CDR3 nucleotides: TGCGCCAGCAGCCAAGATGGCACTAGCGGGTCCACAGATACGCAGTATTTT. As protein: CASSQDGTSGSTDTQYF.